These 17 T cell receptor beta chains share one sample of origin, sequenced in a study of T cell clones after liver transplantation. Libraries were prepared by immunoSEQ multiplex PCR; TCRdb keeps only in-frame clonotypes and omits some of them. The table includes nearly 55,000 clones, approximately 84% detected once. The sample consisted of CD4+ T cells from blood, taken before liver transplant. These receptors all stem from a human donor who received a liver transplant.

V usage is TRBV7-9 and J usage is TRBJ1-5, with TRBD1 matching 7 bases. The CDR3 contains 13 residues. Losses at the gene ends were 4 bases for V and 7 bases for J; bases not matched to a gene: 4. CDR1 is SEHNR and CDR2 is FQNEAQ in the germline V gene (reference sequence). The CDR3 spells CASSWDSWQPQHF. In DNA form, the CDR3 reads TGTGCCAGCAGCTGGGACAGTTGGCAGCCCCAGCATTTT.

This clone was detected once. V usage is TRBV30 and J usage is TRBJ2-5; no clear D. The germline CDR1 and CDR2 sequences are GTSNPN and SVGIG (reference sequence). Trimming took 0 bases from V and 13 from J, leaving 15 bases between them. CDR3 length equals 12 residues. This CDR3 reads CAWSVGLQGRYF. The CDR3 nucleotides are TGTGCCTGGAGTGTAGGGCTCCAAGGCAGGTACTTC.

The rearrangement uses TRBV18 and TRBJ2-1, with D unclear. CDR3 length equals 12 residues. CDR1 is KGHSH and CDR2 is LQKENI in the germline V gene. The germline V and J ends were trimmed by 3 bases and 6 bases, with 6 bases remaining between them. DNA of the CDR3: TGTGCCAGCTCACCCGTCGTCAATGAGCAGTTCTTC. Amino acids: CASSPVVNEQFF.

The genes are TRBV7-2 and TRBJ1-1; possibly TRBD1 for D (5 bases). Germline values: CDR1 SGHTA, CDR2 FQGNSA. V lost 2 bases, J lost 11 bases, and 9 bases lay in between. This CDR3 is built from 11 residues. The CDR3 nucleotides read TGTGCCAGCAGCTTACAGGGTTGGGCTTTCTTT. Residues: CASSLQGWAFF.

The rearrangement joins TRBV5-1 to TRBJ2-6; D remains unclear. The CDR3 sequence is 15 residues long. Germline CDR1 is SGHRS and CDR2 is YFSETQ. Trimming stripped 3 bases from V and 6 bases from J, with 13 bases between. The CDR3 spells CASSSTDSSANVLTF. Here the CDR3 DNA reads TGCGCCAGCAGCTCAACCGACTCCTCGGCCAACGTCCTGACTTTC. Complete variable domain (other parts from reference TRBV5-1 and TRBJ2-6): KAGVTQTPRYLIKTRGQQVTLSCSPISGHRSVSWYQQTPGQGLQFLFEYFSETQRNKGNFPGRFSGRQFSNSRSEMNVSTLELGDSALYLCASSSTDSSANVLTFGAGSRLTVL.

This sequence joins TRBV6-1 and TRBJ1-1; 11 nucleotides line up with TRBD1. V lost 5 bases to trimming and J lost 4 bases; unmatched junction nucleotides: 3. Germline loops: CDR1 MNHNS, CDR2 SASEGT. This CDR3 contains 14 residues. CDR3: CASSLDRGLTEAFF. In DNA, the CDR3 is TGTGCCAGCAGTTTGGACAGGGGGCTCACTGAAGCTTTCTTT.

The chain has TRBV2 and TRBJ2-7; possibly TRBD2 for D (6 bases). The germline gives CDR1 SNHLY, CDR2 FYNNEI. The CDR3 sequence is 12 residues long. Trimming stripped 2 bases from V and 5 bases from J, with 7 bases between. The CDR3 nucleotides are TGTGCCAGCAGTGAATCGGGGGACGAGCAGTACTTC. Its protein product is CASSESGDEQYF.

The chain couples TRBV7-2 to TRBJ1-2, with 7 nucleotides matching TRBD1. The CDR3 sequence is 14 residues long. Trimming at V came to 2 bases and at J to 4 bases, leaving 4 bases not matched to a gene. Germline V gives CDR1 SGHTA, CDR2 FQGNSA. CDR3 loop: CASSLSQGGYGYTF. The CDR3 nucleotides are TGTGCCAGCAGCTTATCGCAGGGGGGCTATGGCTACACCTTC.

This clone was found once. The V call is TRBV28, the J call TRBJ1-1; TRBD1 matches 11 bases. CDR3 length equals 13 residues. From germline, CDR1 is MDHEN and CDR2 SYDVKM. Trimming took 7 bases from V and 9 from J; bases not matched to a gene: 7. The CDR3 protein is CASNRGQGAKAFF. In DNA, the CDR3 is TGTGCCAGCAACCGAGGACAGGGGGCCAAAGCTTTCTTT.

The chain combines TRBV5-6 with TRBJ1-1, with D hard to call. This CDR3 is built from 13 residues. The V and J ends lost 5 bases and 3 bases respectively, with 11 bases between them. CDR1 and CDR2 (germline): SGHDT, YYEEEE. This CDR3 is CASSPGIDTEAFF. The CDR3 DNA follows: TGTGCCAGCAGTCCCGGAATTGACACTGAAGCTTTCTTT.

The V call is TRBV9, the J call TRBJ2-2; D not resolved. There are 14 residues in the CDR3. V was trimmed by 0 bases and J by 3 bases, leaving 6 bases between them. Looked up from germline, CDR1 is SGDLS and CDR2 is YYNGEE. CDR3 residues: CASSVALYTGELFF. DNA of the CDR3: TGTGCCAGCAGCGTAGCACTTTACACCGGGGAGCTGTTTTTT. The full variable domain, its missing parts supplied by reference TRBV9 and TRBJ2-2, is DSGVTQTPKHLITATGQRVTLRCSPRSGDLSVYWYQQSLDQGLQFLIQYYNGEERAKGNILERFSAQQFPDLHSELNLSSLELGDSALYFCASSVALYTGELFFGEGSRLTVL.

The rearrangement links TRBV28 to TRBJ2-3; no clear D gene. The germline gives CDR1 MDHEN, CDR2 SYDVKM. This CDR3 region has 11 residues. Trimming removed 10 bases from V and 2 bases from J, with 7 bases in between. As DNA, the CDR3 is TGTGCCACCACGGACACAGATACGCAGTATTTT. Protein product: CATTDTDTQYF. Supplemented by reference TRBV28 and TRBJ2-3, the full variable domain reads DVKVTQSSRYLVKRTGEKVFLECVQDMDHENMFWYRQDPGLGLRLIYFSYDVKMKEKGDIPEGYSVSREKKERFSLILESASTNQTSMYLCATTDTDTQYFGPGTRLTVL.

This rearrangement joins TRBV9 to TRBJ2-7; TRBD1 matches at 10 bases. The CDR3 covers 16 residues. The V gene's germline CDR1 is SGDLS and CDR2 YYNGEE. The V and J ends lost 0 bases and 6 bases, in that order; junction bases with no gene match: 9. CDR3 sequence (DNA): TGTGCCAGCAGCGTAGCTACGTGGGGGACAGGGGTCGAGCAGTACTTC. Its translation is CASSVATWGTGVEQYF.

The count of this clone is one. The chain carries TRBV7-9 and TRBJ2-7; 9 bases are a match to TRBD2. Looked up from germline, CDR1 is SEHNR and CDR2 is FQNEAQ (reference sequence). CDR3 size: 13 residues. V lost 6 bases to trimming and J lost 2 bases; unmatched junction nucleotides: 2. CDR3 loop: CASRASGAYEQYF. The CDR3 region has the DNA TGTGCCAGCAGGGCTAGCGGGGCCTACGAGCAGTACTTC.

The gene calls are TRBV18 and TRBJ2-1; either TRBD1 or TRBD2 may fit D (5 bases each). Trimming left V 4 bases short and J 5 bases short, with 15 bases between. CDR3 length: 15 residues. Germline V gives CDR1 KGHSH, CDR2 LQKENI. CDR3: CASSLYRDGDNEQFF. For the CDR3, the DNA is TGTGCCAGCTCACTATACCGGGACGGAGACAATGAGCAGTTCTTC.

The chain links TRBV4-3 to TRBJ1-6; maybe TRBD1 (5 bases). The germline gives CDR1 LGHNA, CDR2 YSLEER. The CDR3 runs to 15 residues. Trimming took 0 bases from V and 9 from J, leaving 12 bases between them. The CDR3: CASSQDGQGRSPLHF. CDR3 nucleotide sequence: TGCGCCAGCAGCCAAGATGGCCAGGGCCGTTCACCCCTCCACTTT.

The chain combines TRBV28 with TRBJ2-5; D is perhaps TRBD1 or TRBD2 (6 bases each). The CDR3 has 16 amino acids. V lost 5 bases to trimming and J lost 5 bases, with 21 bases between them. Germline V lookup: CDR1 MDHEN, CDR2 SYDVKM. CDR3: CASSPRRFGGAETQYF. DNA for the CDR3: TGTGCCAGCAGTCCACGTCGTTTCGGGGGCGCGGAGACCCAGTACTTC.